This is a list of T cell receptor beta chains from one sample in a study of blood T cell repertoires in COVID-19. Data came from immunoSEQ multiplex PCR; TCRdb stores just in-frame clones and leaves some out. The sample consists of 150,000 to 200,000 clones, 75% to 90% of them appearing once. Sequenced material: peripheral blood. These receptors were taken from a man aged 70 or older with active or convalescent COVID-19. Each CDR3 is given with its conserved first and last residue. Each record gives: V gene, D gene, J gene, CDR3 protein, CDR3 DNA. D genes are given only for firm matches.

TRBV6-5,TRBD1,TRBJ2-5,CASSYHRTGGTETQYF,TGTGCCAGCAGTTATCACAGGACAGGGGGAACAGAGACCCAGTACTTC
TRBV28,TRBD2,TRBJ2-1,CASSLAGGSYNEQFF,TGTGCCAGCAGTTTAGCGGGAGGGTCCTACAATGAGCAGTTCTTC
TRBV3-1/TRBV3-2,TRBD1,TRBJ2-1,CASSQAPTGTELNEQFF,TGTGCCAGCAGCCAAGCCCCCACCGGGACAGAACTCAATGAGCAGTTCTTC
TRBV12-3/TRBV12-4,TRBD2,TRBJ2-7,CAGSTSGSYEQYF,TGTGCCGGCAGTACTAGCGGGAGTTACGAGCAGTACTTC
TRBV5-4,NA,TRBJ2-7,CASSLEQALSEQYF,TGTGCCAGCAGCTTGGAACAGGCATTATCCGAGCAGTACTTC
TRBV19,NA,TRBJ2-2,CASSKGSNTGELFF,TGTGCCAGTAGTAAGGGGTCGAACACCGGGGAGCTGTTTTTT
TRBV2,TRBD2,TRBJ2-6,CASTGRAAGANVLTF,TGTGCCAGCACCGGGAGGGCCGCCGGGGCCAACGTCCTGACTTTC
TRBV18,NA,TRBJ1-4,CASTVGGPNEKLFF,TGTGCCAGCACCGTAGGAGGGCCTAATGAAAAACTGTTTTTT
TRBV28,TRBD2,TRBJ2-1,CASSSASGSLYEQFF,TGTGCCAGCAGTTCGGCTAGCGGGAGTCTGTATGAGCAGTTCTTC
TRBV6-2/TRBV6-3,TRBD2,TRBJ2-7,CASSFSGGAYEQYF,TGTGCCAGCAGTTTTAGCGGGGGGGCCTACGAGCAGTACTTC
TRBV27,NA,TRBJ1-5,CASSPNEKSNQPQHF,TGTGCCAGCAGTCCCAATGAGAAAAGCAATCAGCCCCAGCATTTT
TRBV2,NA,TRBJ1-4,CASRVQGATNEKLFF,TGTGCCAGCAGGGTACAGGGAGCAACTAATGAAAAACTGTTTTTT
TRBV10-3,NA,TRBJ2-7,CAIRSRGGGLDEQYF,TGTGCCATCAGATCTCGAGGAGGGGGCTTGGACGAGCAGTACTTC
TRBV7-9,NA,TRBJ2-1,CASSSQYGGSGANEQFF,TGTGCCAGCAGCTCCCAGTACGGAGGGAGTGGGGCCAATGAGCAGTTCTTC